Reported below is one TCR beta chain. What it binds is unknown. These data come from a study of human T cells and chemical hapten exposure. Across the study: 2% DPC was applied to approximately 2 cm by approximately 2 cm of upper inner arm skin for sensitization. 0.01% DPC was applied to the upper back in patch tests, which were read at 6 days.

TCRdb independently ran MiXCR on the RACE reads; one entry per CDR3 protein. The sample consists of approximately 110,000 distinct CDR3 sequences, 9.2% of them appearing once. Findings and limits, study-wide: Patch test score showed a positive correlation with PT1 expanded TCR counts.

Per germline, CDR1 SGHDN and CDR2 FVKESK. Unmatched junction bases numbered 10, after V lost 4 bases and J lost 5 bases. The CDR3 extends over 15 amino acids. Time point reported: patch test 2, 6 weeks after DPC sensitization. Treatment in this sample: therapeutic diphenylcyclopropenone sensitization with weekly scalp DPC. Total RNA came from unfractionated whole blood. The sequence was obtained from a woman in her thirties or forties with alopecia areata. Some clones in this sample may be carry-over from other donors' samples. The sequencing used whole blood, collected in connection with sensitization to the hapten diphenylcyclopropenone (DPC). J is TRBJ1-1 and V is TRBV14; 7 nucleotides align to TRBD1. CDR3 loop: CASSPQDRWETEAFF. The CDR3 coding sequence is TGTGCCAGCAGCCCACAGGACAGGTGGGAGACTGAAGCTTTCTTT.